The 14 T cell receptor beta chains given below trace back to one sample, sequenced in a study of cytomegalovirus exposure and HLA in healthy donors. Only in-frame clones appear in the TCRdb table, and some are missing; sequencing was by immunoSEQ multiplex PCR. The data hold about 240,000 clones, with around nine tenths observed a single time. Sequencing was performed on PBMCs. These receptors came from a man aged 18 to 29 in good health and CMV-seronegative.

The V gene is TRBV4-3, the J gene TRBJ1-2, with D unresolved. This CDR3 contains 14 residues. Germline V gene lookup returns CDR1 LGHNA and CDR2 YSLEER. Trimming cost V 6 bases and J 3 bases, with 14 bases left between them. The CDR3 DNA reads as TGCGCCAGCAGTTCCGCGGGTGGCTACTATGGCTACACCTTC. Its protein product is CASSSAGGYYGYTF.

V is TRBV7-2 and J is TRBJ1-4; D gene uncertain. CDR3 length: 13 amino acids. The V gene's germline CDR1 is SGHTA and CDR2 FQGNSA. Trimming left V 5 bases short and J 5 bases short, with 9 bases between. The CDR3 DNA sequence: TGTGCCAGCAGCGCGGGTCCAAATGAAAAACTGTTTTTT. Its protein is CASSAGPNEKLFF.

This chain joins TRBV5-1 and TRBJ1-4; D not resolved. The CDR3 is 14 residues long. Germline V gene sequence: CDR1 SGHRS, CDR2 YFSETQ. Between the trimmed V and J ends, which lost 6 bases and 0 bases, there was a span of 9 bases. CDR3 sequence reads: CASKEGATNEKLFF. The CDR3 DNA follows: TGCGCCAGCAAAGAGGGAGCAACTAATGAAAAACTGTTTTTT.

The J gene is TRBJ2-7, the V gene TRBV19; TRBD2 matches at 11 bases. The CDR3 has 15 residues. Germline V CDR1 and CDR2: LNHDA, SQIVND (reference sequence). V gave up 5 bases and J gave up 5 bases; unmatched junction bases: 8. CDR3 residues: CASSVAGGPINEQYF. The CDR3 DNA reads as TGTGCCAGTAGTGTAGCGGGAGGGCCGATAAACGAGCAGTACTTC.

The chain is built from TRBV5-1 and TRBJ2-7; D may be TRBD1 (6 bases). Germline V CDR1 and CDR2: SGHRS, YFSETQ. V was cut by 4 bases and J by 0 bases, with 11 bases left in between. The CDR3 is made up of 14 amino acids. The CDR3: CASSPQGSSYEQYF. DNA for the CDR3: TGCGCCAGCAGCCCTCAGGGGAGCTCCTACGAGCAGTACTTC. The complete variable domain, with remaining parts taken from reference TRBV5-1 and TRBJ2-7, reads KAGVTQTPRYLIKTRGQQVTLSCSPISGHRSVSWYQQTPGQGLQFLFEYFSETQRNKGNFPGRFSGRQFSNSRSEMNVSTLELGDSALYLCASSPQGSSYEQYFGPGTRLTVT.

J is TRBJ2-1 and V is TRBV9; TRBD2 agrees at 13 bases. The CDR3 sequence is 16 residues long. Trimming removed 3 bases from V and 8 bases from J; junction bases left unmatched: 8. Germline-derived CDR1 and CDR2 are SGDLS and YYNGEE. This CDR3 is CASSATSGRAIDEQFF. The CDR3 bases are TGTGCCAGCAGCGCAACTAGCGGGAGGGCCATCGATGAGCAGTTCTTC.

The sample holds a few counts of this clone. This sample also contains other DNA sequences that code for the same CDR3. This chain uses TRBV28 with TRBJ1-2; D is uncertain. Trimming removed 1 base from V and 4 bases from J, with 7 bases in between. The length of the CDR3 is 13 residues. Germline CDR1 MDHEN, CDR2 SYDVKM. The CDR3 DNA is TGTGCCAGCAGTTTATCAGGTTTCTATGGCTACACCTTC. It specifies CASSLSGFYGYTF.

The gene calls are TRBV7-8 and TRBJ1-2; 9 positions match TRBD1. The CDR3 covers 13 residues. The trim removed 5 bases at V and 7 bases at J, leaving 5 bases unmatched. Per the germline V gene, CDR1 is SGHVS and CDR2 is FQNEAQ. The CDR3, as DNA: TGTGCCAGCAGCCCGGGACAGGGATCTGGCTACACCTTC. Translating it yields CASSPGQGSGYTF.

The chain combines TRBV7-9 with TRBJ2-7; TRBD2 aligns across 8 bases. Unmatched junction bases numbered 11, after V lost 4 bases and J lost 6 bases. The CDR3 length is 15 residues. Germline CDR1 and CDR2: SEHNR and FQNEAQ (reference sequence). Here the CDR3 reads CASSSASGQAGEQYF. CDR3 in DNA: TGTGCCAGCAGCTCAGCTAGCGGGCAGGCGGGCGAGCAGTACTTC.

The gene calls are TRBV5-1 and TRBJ1-2, with TRBD1 as a possible D gene (5 bases). The CDR3 is 15 amino acids. Germline V gene sequence: CDR1 SGHRS, CDR2 YFSETQ. V was trimmed by 0 bases and J by 1 base, leaving 10 bases between them. CDR3 nucleotide sequence: TGCGCCAGCAGCTTGGCCGTCCAGGGTAACTATGGCTACACCTTC. It encodes CASSLAVQGNYGYTF.

The chain combines TRBV19 with TRBJ2-7; 7 bases agree with TRBD1. The CDR3 runs to 16 residues. Germline CDR1 LNHDA, CDR2 SQIVND (reference sequence). V trimming: 1 base; J trimming: 2 bases; junction bases outside the gene matches: 8. The CDR3 nucleotides are TGTGCCAGTAGTATAGCAAACAGGGGACCCACCTACGAGCAGTACTTC. This gives the protein CASSIANRGPTYEQYF. The entire variable domain, with the rest obtained from reference TRBV19 and TRBJ2-7, is as follows: DGGITQSPKYLFRKEGQNVTLSCEQNLNHDAMYWYRQDPGQGLRLIYYSQIVNDFQKGDIAEGYSVSREKKESFPLTVTSAQKNPTAFYLCASSIANRGPTYEQYFGPGTRLTVT.

The chain employs TRBV14 and TRBJ2-7; TRBD2 might be the D (6 bases). CDR3 size: 14 residues. Trimming removed 0 bases at V and 5 bases at J, with 11 bases between. Germline V gene sequence: CDR1 SGHDN, CDR2 FVKESK. The CDR3 DNA follows: TGTGCCAGCAGCCAAGATCAACTAGCTAACGAGCAGTACTTC. Amino acid sequence: CASSQDQLANEQYF.

This chain links TRBV6-1 with TRBJ1-4, with D possibly matching TRBD1 (5 bases). Germline V gene lookup returns CDR1 MNHNS and CDR2 SASEGT. Trimming left V 5 bases short and J 8 bases short, with 18 bases between. CDR3 length: 15 residues. This CDR3 reads CASSPRGFYGEKLFF. The CDR3 DNA sequence: TGTGCCAGCAGTCCACGGGGGTTCTATGGGGAAAAACTGTTTTTT.

This clone has a single count. V gene TRBV28 combines with J gene TRBJ2-3, with D possibly matching TRBD2 (6 bases). Deletions cut 3 bases from V and 3 bases from J, with 10 bases between. Germline V gives CDR1 MDHEN, CDR2 SYDVKM. There are 14 residues in the CDR3. CDR3 protein: CASSFGTATDTQYF. DNA of the CDR3: TGTGCCAGCAGTTTTGGGACTGCTACAGATACGCAGTATTTT.